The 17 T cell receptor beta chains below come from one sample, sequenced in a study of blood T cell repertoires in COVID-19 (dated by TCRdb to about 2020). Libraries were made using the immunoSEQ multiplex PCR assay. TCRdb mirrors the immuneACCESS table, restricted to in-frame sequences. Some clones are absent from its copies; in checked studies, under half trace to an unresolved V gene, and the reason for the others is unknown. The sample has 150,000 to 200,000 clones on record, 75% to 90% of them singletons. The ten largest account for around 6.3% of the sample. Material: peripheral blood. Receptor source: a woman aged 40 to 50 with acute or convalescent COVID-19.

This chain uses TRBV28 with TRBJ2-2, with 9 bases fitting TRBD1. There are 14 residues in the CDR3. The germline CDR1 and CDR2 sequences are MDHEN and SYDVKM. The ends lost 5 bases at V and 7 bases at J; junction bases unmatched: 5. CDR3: CASSAPGQGGELFF. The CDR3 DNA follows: TGTGCCAGCAGTGCCCCGGGACAGGGCGGGGAGCTGTTTTTT.

In nucleotides, the CDR3 is TGTGCCAGCAGCTTTAGGACGACAGGGTCACTCGAAAAACTGTTTTTT. Encoded protein: CASSFRTTGSLEKLFF. The genes are TRBV5-4 and TRBJ1-4, with 7 bases that match TRBD1. The CDR3 covers 16 residues. The V and J ends lost 2 bases and 8 bases, in that order; junction bases with no gene match: 12. Germline-derived CDR1 and CDR2 are SGHNT and YYREEE (reference sequence). The full variable domain, with the rest looked up from reference TRBV5-4 and TRBJ1-4, is ETGVTQSPTHLIKTRGQQVTLRCSSQSGHNTVSWYQQALGQGPQFIFQYYREEENGRGNFPPRFSGLQFPNYSSELNVNALELDDSALYLCASSFRTTGSLEKLFFGSGTQLSVL.

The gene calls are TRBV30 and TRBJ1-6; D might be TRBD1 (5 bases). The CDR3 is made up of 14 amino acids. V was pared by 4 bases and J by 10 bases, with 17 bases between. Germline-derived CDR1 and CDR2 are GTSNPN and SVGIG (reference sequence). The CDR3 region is CAWTTQGQRSPLHF. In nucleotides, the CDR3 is TGTGCCTGGACCACCCAGGGTCAACGGTCACCCCTCCACTTT.

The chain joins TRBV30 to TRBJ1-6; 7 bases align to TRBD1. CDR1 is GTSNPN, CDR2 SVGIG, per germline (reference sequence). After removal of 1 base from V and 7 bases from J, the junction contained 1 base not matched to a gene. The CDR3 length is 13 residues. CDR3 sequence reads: CAWSGQGNSPLHF. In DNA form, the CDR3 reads TGTGCCTGGAGTGGACAGGGAAATTCACCCCTCCACTTT.

DNA of the CDR3: TGTGCCAGAGAAGGACAGGGGACTTCATGGGAAACCGGGGAGCTGTTTTTT. Translated, it gives CAREGQGTSWETGELFF. This sequence joins TRBV7-3 and TRBJ2-2; 9 bases align to TRBD1. The germline gives CDR1 SGHTA, CDR2 FQGTGA. The J segment lost 5 bases and the V segment lost 9 bases, leaving 16 bases of the junction unmatched. CDR3 length: 17 residues.

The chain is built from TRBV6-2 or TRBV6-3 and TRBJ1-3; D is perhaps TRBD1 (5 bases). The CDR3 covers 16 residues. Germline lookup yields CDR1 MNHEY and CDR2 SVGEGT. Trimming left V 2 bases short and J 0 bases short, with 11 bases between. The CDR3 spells CASSYRREDSGNTIYF. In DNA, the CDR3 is TGTGCCAGCAGTTACCGCAGGGAGGACTCTGGAAACACCATATATTTT.

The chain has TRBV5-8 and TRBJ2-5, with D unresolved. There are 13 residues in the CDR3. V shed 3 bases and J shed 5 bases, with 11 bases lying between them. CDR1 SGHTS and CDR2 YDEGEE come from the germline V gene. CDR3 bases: TGTGCCAGCAGCTCACGAACTTGGGAGACCCAGTACTTC. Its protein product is CASSSRTWETQYF.

Here the CDR3 DNA reads TGTGCCAGCAGAAACCTAGCGGGAGCTGGCGAGCAGTACTTC. Translated, it gives CASRNLAGAGEQYF. The genes are TRBV2 and TRBJ2-7; 10 bases line up with TRBD2. This CDR3 contains 14 residues. J lost 6 bases, V lost 6 bases, and 8 bases had no gene match. The germline V gene encodes CDR1 SNHLY and CDR2 FYNNEI.

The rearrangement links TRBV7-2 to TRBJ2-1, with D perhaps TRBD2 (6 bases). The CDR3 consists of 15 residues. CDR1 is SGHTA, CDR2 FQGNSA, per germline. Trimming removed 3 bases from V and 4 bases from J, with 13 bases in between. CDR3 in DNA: TGTGCCAGCAGCTTTGGGGCGGGGATATACAATGAGCAGTTCTTC. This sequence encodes CASSFGAGIYNEQFF.

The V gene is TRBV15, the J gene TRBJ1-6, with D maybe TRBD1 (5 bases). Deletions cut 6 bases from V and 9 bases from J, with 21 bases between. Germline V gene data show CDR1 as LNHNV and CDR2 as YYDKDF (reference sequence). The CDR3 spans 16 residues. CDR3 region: CATSTLAGMGGSPLHF. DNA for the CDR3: TGTGCCACCAGTACATTAGCGGGGATGGGGGGTTCACCCCTCCACTTT.

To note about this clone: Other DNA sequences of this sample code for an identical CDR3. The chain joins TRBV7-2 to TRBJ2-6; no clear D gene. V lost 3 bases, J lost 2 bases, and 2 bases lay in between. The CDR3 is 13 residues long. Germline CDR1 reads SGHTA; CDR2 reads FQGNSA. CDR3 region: CASSFTGANVLTF. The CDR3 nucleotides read TGTGCCAGCAGCTTCACTGGGGCCAACGTCCTGACTTTC.

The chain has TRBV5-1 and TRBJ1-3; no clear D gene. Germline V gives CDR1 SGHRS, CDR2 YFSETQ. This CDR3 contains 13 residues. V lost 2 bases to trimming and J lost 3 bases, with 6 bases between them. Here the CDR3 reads CASSFSGGNTIYF. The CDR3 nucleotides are TGCGCCAGCAGCTTTTCAGGTGGAAACACCATATATTTT.

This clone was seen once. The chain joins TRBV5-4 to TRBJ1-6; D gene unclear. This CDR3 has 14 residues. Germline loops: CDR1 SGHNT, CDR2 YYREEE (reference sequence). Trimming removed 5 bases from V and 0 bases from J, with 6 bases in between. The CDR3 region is CASSSNSYNSPLHF. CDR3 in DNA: TGTGCCAGCAGTTCAAACTCCTATAATTCACCCCTCCACTTT.

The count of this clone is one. Written as DNA, the CDR3 is TGTGCCAGCAGCCCGGGACAGGGTAACTACCTGAACACTGAAGCTTTCTTT. Translated, it gives CASSPGQGNYLNTEAFF. The V gene is TRBV5-6, the J gene TRBJ1-1; TRBD1 matches at 9 bases. The germline CDR1 and CDR2 sequences are SGHDT and YYEEEE. Trimming removed 4 bases from V and 0 bases from J; junction bases left unmatched: 10. The CDR3 contains 17 residues.

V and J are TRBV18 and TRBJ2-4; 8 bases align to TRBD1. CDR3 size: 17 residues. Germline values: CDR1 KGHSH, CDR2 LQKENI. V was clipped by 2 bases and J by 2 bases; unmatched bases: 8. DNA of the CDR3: TGTGCCAGCTCACCAAGAGGACAGGGAGAAACCAAAAACATTCAGTACTTC. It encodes CASSPRGQGETKNIQYF.

Here the CDR3 reads CASSPVTGTASNEKLFF. As DNA, the CDR3 is TGTGCCAGCTCACCAGTCACCGGGACAGCTTCTAATGAAAAACTGTTTTTT. The chain uses TRBV18 and TRBJ1-4, with 7 bases that match TRBD1. The V gene's germline CDR1 is KGHSH and CDR2 LQKENI. Losses at the gene ends were 2 bases for V and 3 bases for J; bases not matched to a gene: 9. CDR3 length: 17 amino acids. The entire variable domain, with the rest obtained from reference TRBV18 and TRBJ1-4, is as follows: NAGVMQNPRHLVRRRGQEARLRCSPMKGHSHVYWYRQLPEEGLKFMVYLQKENIIDESGMPKERFSAEFPKEGPSILRIQQVVRGDSAAYFCASSPVTGTASNEKLFFGSGTQLSVL.

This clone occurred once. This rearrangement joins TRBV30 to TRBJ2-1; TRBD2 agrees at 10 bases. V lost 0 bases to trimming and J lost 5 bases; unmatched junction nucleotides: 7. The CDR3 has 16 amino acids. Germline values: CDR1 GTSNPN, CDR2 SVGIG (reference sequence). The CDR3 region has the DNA TGTGCCTGGAGTGTACAAGGTCTAGCGGGAGACAATGAGCAGTTCTTC. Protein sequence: CAWSVQGLAGDNEQFF.